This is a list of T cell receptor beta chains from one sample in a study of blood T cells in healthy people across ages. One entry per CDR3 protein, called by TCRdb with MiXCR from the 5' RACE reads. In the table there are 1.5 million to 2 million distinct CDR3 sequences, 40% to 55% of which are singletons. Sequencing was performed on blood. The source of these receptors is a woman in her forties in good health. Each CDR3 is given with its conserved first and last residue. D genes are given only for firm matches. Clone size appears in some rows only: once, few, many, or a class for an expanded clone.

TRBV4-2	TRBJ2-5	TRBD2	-	TGTGCCAGCAGCCAAGGGGCGGCTAGCGGGGGAACCGCCCAACAAGAGACCCAGTACTTC	CASSQGAASGGTAQQETQYF
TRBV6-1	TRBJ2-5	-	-	TGTGCCAGCTCGACTTCGAGGCGAGAGACCCAGTACTTC	CASSTSRRETQYF
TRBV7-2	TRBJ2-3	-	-	TGTGCCAGCAGCTTTCATGCCGGTCTCACAGATACGCAGTATTTT	CASSFHAGLTDTQYF
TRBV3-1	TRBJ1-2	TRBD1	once	TGTGCCAGCAGCCACCCAGACAGGGGGCAATACGGCTACACCTTC	CASSHPDRGQYGYTF
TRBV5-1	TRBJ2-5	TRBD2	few	TGCGCCAGCAGCAGCGGGACTAGCGGGACCAAAGAGACCCAGTACTTC	CASSSGTSGTKETQYF
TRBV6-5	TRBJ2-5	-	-	TGTGCCAGCAGTTCGTTCGGGACGGGGGCCGAGACCCAGTACTTC	CASSSFGTGAETQYF
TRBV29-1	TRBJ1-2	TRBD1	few	TGCAGCGCTCTCAGGGGGTTCTATGGCTACACCTTC	CSALRGFYGYTF
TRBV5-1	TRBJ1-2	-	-	TGCGCCAGCAGCGGGGGGAAGGTGAACTATGGCTACACCTTC	CASSGGKVNYGYTF
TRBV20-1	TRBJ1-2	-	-	TGCAGTGCCGCCGCGGGGAAGATCGCTGGCTACACCTTC	CSAAAGKIAGYTF
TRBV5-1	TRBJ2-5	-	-	TGCGCCAGCAGTTCGGACACCACGTTGGAGACCCAGTACTTC	CASSSDTTLETQYF
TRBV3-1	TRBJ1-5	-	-	TGTGCCAGCAGCCCGCGGGAGTGGGTCCAGCCCCAGCATTTT	CASSPREWVQPQHF
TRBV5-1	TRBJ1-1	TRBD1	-	TGCGCCAGCAGCTTGGATGGGACAGGTAACACTGAAGCTTTCTTT	CASSLDGTGNTEAFF
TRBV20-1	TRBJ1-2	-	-	TGCAGTGCCACTGACGGAGGCGGCGTATATGGCTACACCTTC	CSATDGGGVYGYTF
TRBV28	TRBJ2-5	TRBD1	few	TGTGCCAGCAGTCCGTCGGACAGGGGGTTGGTGACCCAGTACTTC	CASSPSDRGLVTQYF
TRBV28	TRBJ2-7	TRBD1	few	TGTGCCAGCAGCCCCCCCGGGACAGGGTTTTACGAGCAGTACTTC	CASSPPGTGFYEQYF
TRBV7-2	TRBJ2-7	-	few	TGTGCCAGCAGCTTAGTTGGCGATCTCTACGAGCAGTACTTC	CASSLVGDLYEQYF
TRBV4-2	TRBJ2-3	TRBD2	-	TGTGCCAGCAGCTCAAAGACTAGCGGGGGGGTGGATACGCAGTATTTT	CASSSKTSGGVDTQYF
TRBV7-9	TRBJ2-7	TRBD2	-	TGTGCCAGCAGCACCCAGGTGGGGCGGGAGGGCCCCCTTACCCACGAGCAGTACTTC	CASSTQVGREGPLTHEQYF
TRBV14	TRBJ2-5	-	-	TGTGCCAGCAGCCCCTCGGGGAGGCTGACCGGGGAGACCCAGTACTTC	CASSPSGRLTGETQYF
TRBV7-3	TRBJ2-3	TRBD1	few	TGTGCCAGCAGCCCCTCCGGGACAGGGCTGTGGGGAGATACGCAGTATTTT	CASSPSGTGLWGDTQYF
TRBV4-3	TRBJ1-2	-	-	TGCGCCAGCAGCCAAGATCGGACTGCCCCTATATCTGGCTACACCTTC	CASSQDRTAPISGYTF
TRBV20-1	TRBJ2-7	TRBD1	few	TGCAGTGCAACGGGACAGGAGTTCTACGAGCAGTACTTC	CSATGQEFYEQYF
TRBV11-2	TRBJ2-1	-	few	TGTGCCAGCAGCTTAGACGGTGGTCGCAATGAGCAGTTCTTC	CASSLDGGRNEQFF
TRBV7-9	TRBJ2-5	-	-	TGTGCCAGCAGTTCGGAGGCAGGGGGGATACAAGAGACCCAGTACTTC	CASSSEAGGIQETQYF
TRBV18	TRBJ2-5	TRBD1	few	TGTGCCAGCTCACCAGTCTCTGGGACAGGGACACGAGAGACCCAGTACTTC	CASSPVSGTGTRETQYF
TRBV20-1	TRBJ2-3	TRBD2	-	TGCAGTCTTCCGACTAGCGGGGGCCTTGTAGGCACAGATACGCAGTATTTT	CSLPTSGGLVGTDTQYF